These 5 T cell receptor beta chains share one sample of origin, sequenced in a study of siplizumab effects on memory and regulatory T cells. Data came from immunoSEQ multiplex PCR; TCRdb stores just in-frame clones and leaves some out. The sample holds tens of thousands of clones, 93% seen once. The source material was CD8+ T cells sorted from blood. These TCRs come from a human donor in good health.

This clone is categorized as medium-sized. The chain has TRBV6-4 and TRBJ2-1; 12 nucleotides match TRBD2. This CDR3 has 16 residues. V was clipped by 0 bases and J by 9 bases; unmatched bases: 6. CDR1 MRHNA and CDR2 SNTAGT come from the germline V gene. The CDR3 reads CASSDSASGGAGEQFF. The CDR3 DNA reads TGTGCCAGCAGTGACTCGGCTAGCGGGGGGGCGGGTGAGCAGTTCTTC.

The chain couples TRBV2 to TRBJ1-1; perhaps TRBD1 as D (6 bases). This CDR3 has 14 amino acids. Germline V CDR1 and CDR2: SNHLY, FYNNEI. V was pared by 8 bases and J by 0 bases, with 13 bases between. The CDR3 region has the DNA TGTGCCAGCGGGCGGACAGTGTTGAACACTGAAGCTTTCTTT. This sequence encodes CASGRTVLNTEAFF.

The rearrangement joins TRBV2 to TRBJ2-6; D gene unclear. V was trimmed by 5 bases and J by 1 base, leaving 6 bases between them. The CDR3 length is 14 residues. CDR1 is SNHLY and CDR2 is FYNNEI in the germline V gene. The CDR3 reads CASSIRSGANVLTF. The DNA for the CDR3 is TGTGCCAGCAGTATCAGGTCTGGGGCCAACGTCCTGACTTTC.

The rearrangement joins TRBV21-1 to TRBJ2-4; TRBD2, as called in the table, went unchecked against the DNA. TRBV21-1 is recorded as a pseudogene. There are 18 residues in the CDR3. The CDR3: CASSPSQLRRLAKNIQYF. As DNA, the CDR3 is TGTGCCAGCAGTCCCAGCCAGTTGCGGCGACTAGCCAAAAACATTCAGTACTTC.

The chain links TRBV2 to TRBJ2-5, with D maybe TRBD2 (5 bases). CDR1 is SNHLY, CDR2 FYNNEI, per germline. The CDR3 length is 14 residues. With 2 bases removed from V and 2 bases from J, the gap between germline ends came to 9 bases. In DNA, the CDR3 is TGTGCCAGCAGTGAAATCAGACTACAAGAGACCCAGTACTTC. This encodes CASSEIRLQETQYF.